The 29 T cell receptor beta chains listed next were all sequenced from one sample in a study of blood T cell repertoires in COVID-19. Clones were read by immunoSEQ multiplex PCR, and TCRdb kept only the in-frame ones, dropping some. The table has 250,000 or so clones, around 83% seen once. Material: peripheral blood. The source of these receptors is a middle-aged woman who had recovered from COVID-19.

V gene TRBV9 combines with J gene TRBJ1-6; a possible D gene is TRBD1 (6 bases). The CDR3 has 16 residues. Trimming took off 0 bases at V and 6 bases at J, with 13 bases between the two ends. Germline lookup yields CDR1 SGDLS and CDR2 YYNGEE. DNA for the CDR3: TGTGCCAGCAGCGTAGGCCCGAGGGGGATTAATTCACCCCTCCACTTT. It codes for CASSVGPRGINSPLHF. Combining the CDR3 with reference TRBV9 and TRBJ1-6 gives the whole variable domain DSGVTQTPKHLITATGQRVTLRCSPRSGDLSVYWYQQSLDQGLQFLIQYYNGEERAKGNILERFSAQQFPDLHSELNLSSLELGDSALYFCASSVGPRGINSPLHFGNGTRLTVT.

The table lists this clone with a count of one. The CDR3 bases are TGTGCCACACAAAGCGGGGGAATAGAGACCCAGTACTTC. Protein sequence: CATQSGGIETQYF. This chain connects TRBV19 to TRBJ2-5; 8 nucleotides line up with TRBD2. The CDR3 runs to 13 residues. Germline V lookup: CDR1 LNHDA, CDR2 SQIVND (reference sequence). V trimming: 10 bases; J trimming: 4 bases; junction bases outside the gene matches: 8.

The rearrangement links TRBV5-1 to TRBJ2-1; weak D call: TRBD1 (6 bases). The CDR3 contains 15 residues. V lost 0 bases and J lost 6, with 13 bases in between. Germline CDR1 SGHRS, CDR2 YFSETQ. For the CDR3, the DNA is TGCGCCAGCAGCTTGGTCTCCAGGGGCTCCAATGAGCAGTTCTTC. This codes for CASSLVSRGSNEQFF.

The V gene is TRBV4-1, the J gene TRBJ2-3; TRBD1 matches 7 bases. Germline V gene data show CDR1 as MGHRA and CDR2 as YSYEKL. The CDR3 covers 17 residues. V shed 5 bases, J shed 2 bases, and the junction held 13 bases outside the gene matches. The DNA of the CDR3 is TGCGCCAGCAGCTGGAGACAGGGCTTAGGATCCACAGATACGCAGTATTTT. Protein sequence: CASSWRQGLGSTDTQYF.

In nucleotides, the CDR3 is TGTGCCAGCAGCGCGGCGACAGGGACGGGCACTGAAGCTTTCTTT. Protein product: CASSAATGTGTEAFF. This chain joins TRBV5-4 and TRBJ1-1; 7 nucleotides match TRBD1. This CDR3 spans 15 amino acids. Germline CDR1 reads SGHNT; CDR2 reads YYREEE (reference sequence). The V and J ends lost 4 bases and 4 bases, in that order; junction bases with no gene match: 10.

The rearrangement links TRBV6-5 to TRBJ1-6; D unclear. Germline V CDR1 and CDR2: MNHEY, SVGAGI. Trimming took 3 bases from V and 6 from J, leaving 12 bases between them. The length of the CDR3 is 15 residues. The CDR3 sequence is CASSYGSATNSPLHF. The CDR3 region has the DNA TGTGCCAGCAGTTATGGGTCAGCGACTAATTCACCCCTCCACTTT.

CDR3 nucleotides: TGTGCCAGCAGCTTAGGCAGGGGGTATGAGCAGTTCTTC. Amino acid sequence: CASSLGRGYEQFF. This chain connects TRBV7-6 to TRBJ2-1; the match to TRBD1 covers 7 bases. V shed 1 base, J shed 8 bases, and the junction held 2 bases outside the gene matches. Germline CDR1 SGHVS, CDR2 FNYEAQ. The CDR3 is made up of 13 amino acids.

This clone was seen once. The rearrangement uses TRBV3-1 (or the pseudogene TRBV3-2) and TRBJ2-5, with D tentatively TRBD2 (5 bases). Per the germline V gene, CDR1 is LGHDT and CDR2 is YNNKEL (reference sequence). CDR3 size: 19 residues. The germline V and J ends were trimmed by 2 bases and 5 bases, with 27 bases remaining between them. In DNA, the CDR3 is TGTGCCAGCAGCCAAACAATCCCGGGGATCTTAGGGAGTAGGGAGACCCAGTACTTC. This gives the protein CASSQTIPGILGSRETQYF.

This rearrangement joins TRBV19 to TRBJ2-7; perhaps TRBD1 as D (5 bases). Looked up from germline, CDR1 is LNHDA and CDR2 is SQIVND (reference sequence). V was trimmed by 3 bases and J by 3 bases, leaving 21 bases between them. The CDR3 contains 17 residues. This CDR3 is CASSILFRSGANYEQYF. In DNA, the CDR3 is TGTGCCAGTAGTATTTTATTTCGGTCTGGGGCGAACTACGAGCAGTACTTC. Supplemented by reference TRBV19 and TRBJ2-7, the full variable domain reads DGGITQSPKYLFRKEGQNVTLSCEQNLNHDAMYWYRQDPGQGLRLIYYSQIVNDFQKGDIAEGYSVSREKKESFPLTVTSAQKNPTAFYLCASSILFRSGANYEQYFGPGTRLTVT.

The genes are TRBV5-4 and TRBJ2-7, with D possibly being TRBD1 (6 bases). CDR3 length: 15 amino acids. Germline CDR1 reads SGHNT; CDR2 reads YYREEE (reference sequence). Trimming shortened V by 4 bases and J by 0 bases, and 14 bases separated the two germline ends. The CDR3 reads CASSPDSASSYEQYF. CDR3 DNA: TGTGCCAGCAGCCCGGACAGTGCGAGCTCCTACGAGCAGTACTTC.

The V call is TRBV25-1, the J call TRBJ2-7; D may be TRBD1 (6 bases). The CDR3 spans 16 residues. Germline-derived CDR1 and CDR2 are MGHDK and SYGVNS. With 3 bases removed from V and 2 bases from J, the gap between germline ends came to 17 bases. The CDR3 nucleotides read TGTGCCAGCAGTGAGAGAGATGGCAGGGGAACCTACGAGCAGTACTTC. Residues: CASSERDGRGTYEQYF.

The J gene is TRBJ2-2, the V gene TRBV24-1; 8 bases agree with TRBD1. In germline, CDR1 is KGHDR, CDR2 SFDVKD. The length of the CDR3 is 15 residues. With 2 bases clipped from V and 7 bases from J, the junction kept 5 bases outside the gene matches. The CDR3 coding sequence is TGTGCCACCAGTGATTCCAGGGGGCTTCTCGGGGAGCTGTTTTTT. This gives the protein CATSDSRGLLGELFF.

The chain joins TRBV14 to TRBJ2-1; D is ambiguous. The CDR3 covers 12 residues. V was pared by 4 bases and J by 5 bases, with 6 bases between. Germline loops: CDR1 SGHDN, CDR2 FVKESK. The CDR3: CASSPTHNEQFF. In DNA form, the CDR3 reads TGTGCCAGCAGCCCAACTCACAATGAGCAGTTCTTC.

The genes are TRBV6-5 and TRBJ1-6, with 9 nucleotides matching TRBD1. CDR1 is MNHEY, CDR2 SVGAGI, per germline. V lost 6 bases, J lost 7 bases, and 4 bases stayed unmatched. This CDR3 region has 14 residues. This CDR3 reads CASRRDRENSPLHF. In DNA form, the CDR3 reads TGTGCCAGCAGGAGGGACAGGGAAAATTCACCCCTCCACTTT.

The V gene is TRBV9, the J gene TRBJ2-7, with TRBD1 matching over 10 bases. J lost 4 bases, V lost 4 bases, and 8 bases had no gene match. The CDR3 length is 15 residues. The germline gives CDR1 SGDLS, CDR2 YYNGEE. This chain's CDR3 is CASSPHGTGDYEQYF. The DNA of the CDR3 is TGTGCCAGCAGCCCCCATGGGACAGGGGATTACGAGCAGTACTTC.

The chain is built from TRBV11-3 and TRBJ1-1, with no clear D. The germline CDR1 and CDR2 sequences are SGHNT and YENEEA. V shed 0 bases and J shed 7 bases, with 9 bases lying between them. This CDR3 is built from 13 residues. The CDR3 loop reads CASSLDMSGEAFF. The CDR3 bases are TGTGCCAGCAGCTTAGATATGAGCGGTGAAGCTTTCTTT.

The gene calls are TRBV5-1 and TRBJ2-2; TRBD2 might be the D (5 bases). V dropped 1 base and J dropped 3 bases, with 13 bases sitting between them. This CDR3 spans 16 amino acids. Germline loops: CDR1 SGHRS, CDR2 YFSETQ. The CDR3 spells CASSLPGSGYTGELFF. The CDR3 DNA is TGCGCCAGCAGCTTGCCAGGATCGGGGTACACCGGGGAGCTGTTTTTT.

V usage is TRBV3-1 (or the pseudogene TRBV3-2) and J usage is TRBJ1-2; D possibly corresponds to TRBD1 (6 bases). Trimming cost V 5 bases and J 2 bases, with 24 bases left between them. CDR3 length equals 18 residues. Per the germline V gene, CDR1 is LGHDT and CDR2 is YNNKEL (reference sequence). The CDR3: CASSYRGRAKGGNYGYTF. The CDR3 region has the DNA TGTGCCAGCAGCTATAGAGGGAGGGCAAAGGGGGGAAACTATGGCTACACCTTC.

This chain joins TRBV15 and TRBJ1-5; unclear D gene. The CDR3 extends over 17 amino acids. CDR1 and CDR2 (germline): LNHNV, YYDKDF (reference sequence). V lost 0 bases and J lost 7, with 19 bases in between. CDR3 in amino acids: CATSRDVSWQTGQPQHF. The CDR3 coding sequence is TGTGCCACCAGCAGAGATGTATCGTGGCAGACGGGACAGCCCCAGCATTTT.

V gene TRBV2 combines with J gene TRBJ2-3, with D possibly TRBD1 on 6 matching bases. Trimming took 5 bases from V and 1 from J, leaving 13 bases between them. The CDR3 is 15 residues long. Per germline, CDR1 SNHLY and CDR2 FYNNEI. For the CDR3, the DNA is TGTGCCAGCAGTTTGGGGGCGTCGGGCACAGATACGCAGTATTTT. It codes for CASSLGASGTDTQYF.

V and J are TRBV4-2 and TRBJ2-3, with D possibly matching TRBD2 (7 bases). The CDR3 length is 16 residues. Trimming left V 1 base short and J 5 bases short, with 16 bases between. Germline CDR1 is LGHNA and CDR2 is YNFKEQ. The CDR3 coding sequence is TGTGCCAGCAGCCAAGGGCAAGGGGGGGCTGTAGATACGCAGTATTTT. This gives the protein CASSQGQGGAVDTQYF.

The rearrangement uses TRBV30 and TRBJ1-4, with TRBD1 as a possible D gene (5 bases). The CDR3 length is 15 residues. Germline CDR1 is GTSNPN and CDR2 is SVGIG (reference sequence). With 2 bases removed from V and 0 bases from J, the gap between germline ends came to 10 bases. In nucleotides, the CDR3 is TGTGCCTGGAGTCCAGGGTTTTCAACTAATGAAAAACTGTTTTTT. The encoded protein is CAWSPGFSTNEKLFF. The full variable domain, its missing parts supplied by reference TRBV30 and TRBJ1-4, is SQTIHQWPATLVQPVGSPLSLECTVEGTSNPNLYWYRQAAGRGLQLLFYSVGIGQISSEVPQNLSASRPQDRQFILSSKKLLLSDSGFYLCAWSPGFSTNEKLFFGSGTQLSVL.

The CDR3 DNA reads as TGTGCCAGCAGCCTTGGGACACCTGATAATTCACCCCTCCACTTT. Amino acid sequence: CASSLGTPDNSPLHF. The chain combines TRBV5-4 with TRBJ1-6; possibly TRBD1 for D (6 bases). Germline V lookup: CDR1 SGHNT, CDR2 YYREEE (reference sequence). The CDR3 has 15 amino acids. With 4 bases removed from V and 5 bases from J, the gap between germline ends came to 13 bases.

This clone was counted only a few times. This rearrangement joins TRBV14 to TRBJ2-1; D uncertain. The germline V gene has CDR1 SGHDN and CDR2 FVKESK. V was clipped by 4 bases and J by 4 bases, with 5 bases between them. This CDR3 has 12 amino acids. CDR3 bases: TGTGCCAGCAGCCCCCTTTACAATGAGCAGTTCTTC. Encoded protein: CASSPLYNEQFF.

The table lists this clone with a count of one. This chain's CDR3 is CAISDSTGGYGYTF. Here the CDR3 DNA reads TGTGCCATCAGTGATTCAACAGGGGGGTATGGCTACACCTTC. The chain uses TRBV10-3 and TRBJ1-2; 8 bases match TRBD1. CDR3 length: 14 residues. Trimming removed 3 bases from V and 5 bases from J; junction bases left unmatched: 5. The germline CDR1 and CDR2 sequences are ENHRY and SYGVKD.

CDR3 loop: CATSKRTDTQYF. The CDR3 DNA reads TGTGCCACCAGTAAACGGACAGATACGCAGTATTTT. This sequence joins TRBV24-1 and TRBJ2-3; D not certain. This CDR3 spans 12 amino acids. Trimming pared 6 bases from V and 3 bases from J, leaving 6 bases between. CDR1 is KGHDR and CDR2 is SFDVKD in the germline V gene.

This chain links TRBV28 with TRBJ1-4; a weak D match, TRBD1 (5 bases). The V end lost 1 base, the J end lost 3 bases, and 12 bases lay between the germline ends. CDR1 MDHEN and CDR2 SYDVKM come from the germline V gene. CDR3 length: 16 residues. The CDR3 DNA sequence: TGTGCCAGCAGTTTATACCGGGGGTTTGCTAATGAAAAACTGTTTTTT. Residues: CASSLYRGFANEKLFF.

V is TRBV28 and J is TRBJ2-7; maybe TRBD1 (6 bases). This CDR3 contains 13 residues. V was shortened by 5 bases and J by 0 bases, with 8 bases between the two germline ends. Germline V gene data show CDR1 as MDHEN and CDR2 as SYDVKM. In DNA form, the CDR3 reads TGTGCCAGCAGTCAACAGGGCTCCTACGAGCAGTACTTC. It translates to CASSQQGSYEQYF. Full variable domain (missing parts from reference TRBV28 and TRBJ2-7): DVKVTQSSRYLVKRTGEKVFLECVQDMDHENMFWYRQDPGLGLRLIYFSYDVKMKEKGDIPEGYSVSREKKERFSLILESASTNQTSMYLCASSQQGSYEQYFGPGTRLTVT.

The rearrangement links TRBV25-1 to TRBJ2-5; D unresolved. V lost 5 bases, J lost 4 bases, and 14 bases lay in between. Germline V gives CDR1 MGHDK, CDR2 SYGVNS. CDR3 size: 14 residues. The CDR3 DNA follows: TGTGCCAGCAGTCGGCCCCAGACTGCAGAGACCCAGTACTTC. Translated, it gives CASSRPQTAETQYF.